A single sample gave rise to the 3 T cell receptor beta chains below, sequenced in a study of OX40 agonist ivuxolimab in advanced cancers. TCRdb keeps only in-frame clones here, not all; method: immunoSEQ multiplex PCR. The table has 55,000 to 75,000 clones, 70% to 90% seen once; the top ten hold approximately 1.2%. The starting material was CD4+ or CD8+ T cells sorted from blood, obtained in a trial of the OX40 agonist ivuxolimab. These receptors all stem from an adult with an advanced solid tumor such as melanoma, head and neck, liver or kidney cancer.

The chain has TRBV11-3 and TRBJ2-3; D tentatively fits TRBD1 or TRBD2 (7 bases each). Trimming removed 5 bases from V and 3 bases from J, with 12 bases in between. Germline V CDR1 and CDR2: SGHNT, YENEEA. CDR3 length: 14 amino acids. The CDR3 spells CASSPGGATDTQYF. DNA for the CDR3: TGTGCCAGCAGCCCAGGGGGGGCAACAGATACGCAGTATTTT.

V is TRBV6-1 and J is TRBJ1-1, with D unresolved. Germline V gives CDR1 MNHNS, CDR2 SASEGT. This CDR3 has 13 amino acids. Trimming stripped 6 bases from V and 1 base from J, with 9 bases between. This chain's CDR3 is CASSFGPNTEAFF. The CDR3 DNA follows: TGTGCCAGCAGCTTCGGACCGAACACTGAAGCTTTCTTT.

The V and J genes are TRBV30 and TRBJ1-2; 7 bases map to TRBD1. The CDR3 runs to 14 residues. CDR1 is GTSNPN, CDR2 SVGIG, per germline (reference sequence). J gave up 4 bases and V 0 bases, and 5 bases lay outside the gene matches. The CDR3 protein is CAWSVQGSGYGYTF. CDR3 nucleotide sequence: TGTGCCTGGAGTGTACAGGGGTCGGGCTATGGCTACACCTTC. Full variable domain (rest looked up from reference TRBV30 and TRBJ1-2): SQTIHQWPATLVQPVGSPLSLECTVEGTSNPNLYWYRQAAGRGLQLLFYSVGIGQISSEVPQNLSASRPQDRQFILSSKKLLLSDSGFYLCAWSVQGSGYGYTFGSGTRLTVV.